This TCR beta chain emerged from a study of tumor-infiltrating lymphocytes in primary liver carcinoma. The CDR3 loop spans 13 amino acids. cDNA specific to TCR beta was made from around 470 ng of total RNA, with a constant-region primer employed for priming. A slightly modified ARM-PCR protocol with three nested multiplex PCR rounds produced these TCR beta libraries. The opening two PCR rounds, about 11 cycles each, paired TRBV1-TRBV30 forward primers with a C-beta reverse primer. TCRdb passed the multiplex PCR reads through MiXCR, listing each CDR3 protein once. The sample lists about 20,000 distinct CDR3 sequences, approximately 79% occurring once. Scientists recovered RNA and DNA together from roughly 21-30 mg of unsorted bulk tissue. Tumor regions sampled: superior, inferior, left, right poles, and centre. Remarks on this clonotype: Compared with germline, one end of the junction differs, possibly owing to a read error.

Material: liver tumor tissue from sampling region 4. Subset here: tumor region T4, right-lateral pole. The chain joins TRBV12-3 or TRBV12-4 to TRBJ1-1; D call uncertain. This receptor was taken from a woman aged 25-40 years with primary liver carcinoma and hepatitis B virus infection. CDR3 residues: CASSFGGLTEGFF. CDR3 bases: TGTGCCAGTAGTTTCGGCGGACTCACTGAAGGTTTCTTT.